One and the same sample provided the 8 T cell receptor beta chains below, sequenced in a study of siplizumab effects on memory and regulatory T cells. The protocol was immunoSEQ multiplex PCR, while the TCRdb copy is restricted to in-frame clones and leaves out a portion. This table holds about 100,000 clones, around 95% found once. Input material: Tregs sorted from blood. These receptors were obtained from a human donor in good health.

V is TRBV7-6 and J is TRBJ2-7; perhaps TRBD2 as D (7 bases). Trimming pared 5 bases from V and 7 bases from J, leaving 18 bases between. This CDR3 is built from 14 residues. Germline V CDR1 and CDR2: SGHVS, FNYEAQ. The CDR3 DNA follows: TGTGCCAGCAGCCAAAGAGGAAGGGGGGGTGAGCAGTACTTC. Its translation: CASSQRGRGGEQYF.

The chain links TRBV19 to TRBJ1-3; D gene unclear. Trimming shortened V by 7 bases and J by 0 bases, and 10 bases separated the two germline ends. The germline V gene has CDR1 LNHDA and CDR2 SQIVND (reference sequence). The CDR3 sequence is 14 residues long. For the CDR3, the DNA is TGTGCCAGTAAAACGACCAGCTCTGGAAACACCATATATTTT. It translates to CASKTTSSGNTIYF.

This chain uses TRBV29-1 with TRBJ2-2; weak D call: TRBD2 (5 bases). Trimming pared 6 bases from V and 6 bases from J, leaving 20 bases between. The CDR3 contains 15 residues. The germline V gene has CDR1 SQVTM and CDR2 ANQGSEA. CDR3 bases: TGCAGCGTCAACGCGGGCTCGGTCTTTGCCGGGGAGCTGTTTTTT. Translation: CSVNAGSVFAGELFF.

A single count supports this clone. The chain combines TRBV25-1 with TRBJ2-7; the D is unclear. The CDR3 runs to 13 residues. In germline, CDR1 is MGHDK, CDR2 SYGVNS. The germline V and J ends were trimmed by 7 bases and 2 bases, with 12 bases remaining between them. The CDR3 sequence is CASTGRGPYEQYF. In DNA, the CDR3 is TGTGCCAGCACCGGTCGCGGACCCTACGAGCAGTACTTC.

The chain combines TRBV7-9 with TRBJ1-5, with 7 bases aligning to TRBD1. The CDR3 totals 18 residues. J was trimmed by 2 bases and V by 11 bases; bases with no gene match: 21. Germline V CDR1 and CDR2: SEHNR, FQNEAQ (reference sequence). CDR3 nucleotides: TGTGCCCGCAACACCGGGGGTCAGGGGGATGGTGGCAATCAGCCCCAGCATTTT. This gives the protein CARNTGGQGDGGNQPQHF. The full variable domain, in which reference TRBV7-9 and TRBJ1-5 provide the parts outside the CDR3, is DTGVSQNPRHKITKRGQNVTFRCDPISEHNRLYWYRQTLGQGPEFLTYFQNEAQLEKSRLLSDRFSAERPKGSFSTLEIQRTEQGDSAMYLCARNTGGQGDGGNQPQHFGDGTRLSIL.

The chain has TRBV7-2 and TRBJ1-5, with D uncertain. CDR1 is SGHTA, CDR2 FQGNSA, per germline. Trimming removed 1 base from V and 0 bases from J, with 13 bases in between. CDR3 length: 17 amino acids. CDR3 region: CASSLGMGTSSNQPQHF. The CDR3 nucleotides are TGTGCCAGCAGCTTAGGGATGGGTACCTCTAGCAATCAGCCCCAGCATTTT. Supplemented by reference TRBV7-2 and TRBJ1-5, the full variable domain reads GAGVSQSPSNKVTEKGKDVELRCDPISGHTALYWYRQSLGQGLEFLIYFQGNSAPDKSGLPSDRFSAERTGGSVSTLTIQRTQQEDSAVYLCASSLGMGTSSNQPQHFGDGTRLSIL.

The chain employs TRBV19 and TRBJ2-3; no firm D call. Deletions cut 4 bases from V and 4 bases from J, with 12 bases between. The CDR3 is made up of 14 amino acids. Germline V gene sequence: CDR1 LNHDA, CDR2 SQIVND (reference sequence). The CDR3 reads CASSKLTDPDTQYF. The CDR3 DNA is TGTGCCAGTAGTAAATTAACGGACCCAGATACGCAGTATTTT.

There are a few counts of this clone. The rearrangement joins TRBV19 to TRBJ1-1; D call uncertain. Trimming took 8 bases from V and 6 from J, leaving 10 bases between them. The CDR3 runs to 11 residues. CDR1 and CDR2 (germline): LNHDA, SQIVND (reference sequence). CDR3 sequence: CASVRAAEAFF. DNA of the CDR3: TGTGCCAGTGTTCGGGCAGCTGAAGCTTTCTTT.